This T cell receptor beta chain emerged from a study of identical twins. Via MiXCR, TCRdb re-called the 5' RACE reads, giving one row per CDR3 protein. Of around 570,000 distinct CDR3 sequences in the sample, approximately 10% were seen once. V was shortened by 1 base and J by 3 bases, with 15 bases between the two germline ends. Germline CDR1 and CDR2: LGHDT and YNNKEL (reference sequence). This CDR3 has 16 residues. The same sample was also used in a study of yellow fever vaccine responses in identical twins.

The receptor was derived from a woman aged 18-29 years in good health. Sequenced input: PBMCs. The V call is TRBV3-1, the J call TRBJ2-5; perhaps TRBD2 as D (5 bases). CDR3 in amino acids: CASSQGDGVLEETQYF. The DNA for the CDR3 is TGTGCCAGCAGCCAAGGTGACGGGGTTTTGGAAGAGACCCAGTACTTC.